This T cell receptor beta chain was sequenced for a study of tumor-infiltrating lymphocytes in primary liver carcinoma. Between about 18 and 33 mg of unsorted bulk tissue served as the source from which RNA and DNA were co-extracted. Germline V gene lookup returns CDR1 MGHRA and CDR2 YSYEKL. This CDR3 has 16 residues. V was clipped by 3 bases and J by 3 bases, with 18 bases between them. General study results and limits: Researchers found tumor-adjacent and tumor-blood pairs overlapped less than tumor region pairs.

This clonotype was counted only a few times. Its matching antigen is unknown. A primer in the constant region served to generate TCR beta cDNA from approximately 500 ng of total RNA. For TCR beta, libraries were produced by three nested multiplex PCR rounds using slightly modified ARM-PCR. A C-beta reverse primer and TRBV1-TRBV30 forward primers served in each of the first two PCR rounds, at 10 cycles apiece. TCRdb redid the calling of the multiplex PCR reads with MiXCR, one entry per CDR3 protein. Of tens of thousands of distinct CDR3 sequences in the sample, approximately 77% are singletons; the top ten hold 15% to 20%.

The J gene is TRBJ2-7, the V gene TRBV4-1; a possible D gene is TRBD2 (5 bases). This clonotype was sampled from a man aged 40-49 years with primary liver carcinoma and hepatitis B virus infection. Material for sequencing was liver tumor tissue from sampling region 1. As to subset: tumor region T1, superior pole. Written as DNA, the CDR3 is TGCGCCAGCAGCCAGGAGAGGGTGGGAAGTGGCTACGAGCAGTACTTC. It translates to CASSQERVGSGYEQYF.